This TCR beta chain was sequenced for a study of T-cell memory formation after mild COVID-19. Germline lookup yields CDR1 LGHDT and CDR2 YNNKEL (reference sequence). This CDR3 has 16 residues. Trimming removed 4 bases from V and 3 bases from J, with 18 bases in between. TCRdb re-called the 5' RACE reads with MiXCR, one entry per CDR3 protein. The sample has under 150,000 distinct CDR3 sequences, 22% seen once; the top ten hold around 40%. Material for sequencing was PBMCs or a T cell subset sorted from them (not recorded which). The origin of this receptor is a man younger than 30 who had mild COVID-19 (a few samples of this study predate the infection). Cell type and time point are not known. The genes are TRBV3-1 and TRBJ2-5; unclear D gene. CDR3 residues: CASSPQRTIMKETQYF. The CDR3 DNA is TGTGCCAGCAGCCCCCAACGGACCATCATGAAAGAGACCCAGTACTTC.